This passage covers 9 T cell receptor beta chains from one sample sequenced in a study of CD8 T cells in ankylosing spondylitis. TCRdb processed the 5' RACE reads anew with MiXCR; each CDR3 protein has one entry. The data contain roughly 400,000 distinct CDR3 sequences, around 22% of them singletons. Study conclusions and caveats: Among TCR beta sequences, a motif of roughly 8 highly homologous variants appeared characteristic of ankylosing spondylitis blood.

These receptors have no identified antigens. Material for sequencing was blood, either unsorted or a sorted T cell fraction (not recorded which). All receptors come from a male donor with ankylosing spondylitis.

This clonotype was seen once. The V and J genes are TRBV7-3 and TRBJ2-3, with a tentative D call TRBD1 (6 bases). Germline CDR1 reads SGHTA; CDR2 reads FQGTGA. This CDR3 is 16 amino acids long. The V and J ends lost 5 bases and 1 base respectively, with 16 bases between them. The CDR3 bases are TGTGCCAGCAGCCCAGGCAGGGGCGTAGGCACAGATACGCAGTATTTT. Its protein is CASSPGRGVGTDTQYF.

The genes are TRBV7-8 and TRBJ2-3; 12 bases match TRBD2. CDR1 is SGHVS and CDR2 is FQNEAQ in the germline V gene. Unmatched junction bases numbered 11, after V lost 8 bases and J lost 8 bases. This CDR3 is built from 15 residues. The CDR3, as DNA: TGTGCCAGCTCGTCGACTAGCGGGAGTTTCGGTACGCAGTATTTT. Protein product: CASSSTSGSFGTQYF. The full variable domain, with the rest looked up from reference TRBV7-8 and TRBJ2-3, is GAGVSQSPRYKVAKRGQDVALRCDPISGHVSLFWYQQALGQGPEFLTYFQNEAQLDKSGLPSDRFFAERPEGSVSTLKIQRTQQEDSAVYLCASSSTSGSFGTQYFGPGTRLTVL.

Many counts were recorded for this clonotype. The J gene is TRBJ2-7, the V gene TRBV20-1; perhaps TRBD2 as D (7 bases). The V end lost 6 bases, the J end lost 6 bases, and 15 bases lay between the germline ends. The CDR3 extends over 12 amino acids. Germline-derived CDR1 and CDR2 are DFQATT and SNEGSKA (reference sequence). CDR3 DNA sequence: TGCAGTGCAGGGAGGGGGTCCGGCGAGCAGTACTTC. Residues: CSAGRGSGEQYF.

This clonotype occurred a few times. The V and J genes are TRBV2 and TRBJ1-3; the match to TRBD1 covers 7 bases. V was pared by 3 bases and J by 2 bases, with 4 bases of the junction left unmatched. The CDR3 has 15 residues. Germline assignment: CDR1 SNHLY and CDR2 FYNNEI. The CDR3: CASSDAQGAGNTIYF. The CDR3 DNA follows: TGTGCCAGCAGTGACGCTCAGGGGGCTGGAAACACCATATATTTT. Full variable domain (rest looked up from reference TRBV2 and TRBJ1-3): EPEVTQTPSHQVTQMGQEVILRCVPISNHLYFYWYRQILGQKVEFLVSFYNNEISEKSEIFDDQFSVERPDGSNFTLKIRSTKLEDSAMYFCASSDAQGAGNTIYFGEGSWLTVV.

The rearrangement uses TRBV3-1 and TRBJ2-7; 9 bases align to TRBD1. The V gene end was trimmed by 2 bases and the J gene end by 6 bases; junction bases not matched to a gene: 8. The CDR3 sequence is 15 residues long. Germline V gives CDR1 LGHDT, CDR2 YNNKEL (reference sequence). CDR3 coding DNA: TGTGCCAGCAGCCAAAGGTGGAGGACAGGGGCCGAGCAGTACTTC. Its translation is CASSQRWRTGAEQYF.

The V call is TRBV6-4, the J call TRBJ1-2; D might be TRBD1 (6 bases). Trimming shortened V by 6 bases and J by 4 bases, and 15 bases separated the two germline ends. The CDR3 runs to 14 residues. Per germline, CDR1 MRHNA and CDR2 SNTAGT. DNA for the CDR3: TGTGCCAGCAGCCCGGCGGGGACATTCTATGGCTACACCTTC. This translates into CASSPAGTFYGYTF.

The rearrangement uses TRBV11-3 and TRBJ2-1; D uncertain. Germline V gene sequence: CDR1 SGHNT, CDR2 YENEEA. The length of the CDR3 is 15 residues. The V and J ends lost 1 base and 2 bases respectively, with 9 bases between them. The CDR3 coding sequence is TGTGCCAGCAGCTTAGGGCTAGGCCCCTACAATGAGCAGTTCTTC. This encodes CASSLGLGPYNEQFF.

This chain joins TRBV5-1 and TRBJ1-3; no reliable D call. Trimming pared 7 bases from V and 1 base from J, leaving 9 bases between. Looked up from germline, CDR1 is SGHRS and CDR2 is YFSETQ. This CDR3 has 13 amino acids. CDR3 loop: CASAWGSGNTIYF. The DNA of the CDR3 is TGCGCCAGCGCCTGGGGATCTGGAAACACCATATATTTT.

The chain recombines TRBV9 with TRBJ2-3; 11 bases agree with TRBD1. The J segment lost 4 bases and the V segment lost 3 bases, leaving 13 bases of the junction unmatched. Germline V gene lookup returns CDR1 SGDLS and CDR2 YYNGEE. The CDR3 sequence is 18 residues long. In nucleotides, the CDR3 is TGTGCCAGCAGCGCCCGGGACAGGGGGGTTGGCGACGCAGATACGCAGTATTTT. Protein sequence: CASSARDRGVGDADTQYF.